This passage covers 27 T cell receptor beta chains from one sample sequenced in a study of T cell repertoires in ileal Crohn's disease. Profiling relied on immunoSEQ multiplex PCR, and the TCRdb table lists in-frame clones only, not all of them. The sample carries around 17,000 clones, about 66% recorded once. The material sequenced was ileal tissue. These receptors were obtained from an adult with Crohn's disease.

The CDR3 is CASSQQGAGAKNIQYF. CDR3 nucleotides: TGTGCCAGCAGCCAACAGGGGGCAGGAGCCAAAAACATTCAGTACTTC. The V gene is TRBV6-6, the J gene TRBJ2-4; 9 bases are a match to TRBD1. V was clipped by 6 bases and J by 0 bases; unmatched bases: 6. This CDR3 has 16 amino acids. Germline V gene data show CDR1 as MNHNY and CDR2 as SVGAGI (reference sequence).

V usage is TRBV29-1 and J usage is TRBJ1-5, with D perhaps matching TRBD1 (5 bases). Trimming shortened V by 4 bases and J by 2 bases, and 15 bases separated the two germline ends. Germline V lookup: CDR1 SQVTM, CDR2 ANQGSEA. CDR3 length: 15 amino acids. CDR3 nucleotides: TGCAGCGTTGTTCTATCCGGGGGACGCAATCAGCCCCAGCATTTT. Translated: CSVVLSGGRNQPQHF.

The CDR3 DNA reads as TGTGCCAGCAGCTTAGGCCAGGGGGCGCTTGGCTATGGCTACACCTTC. It translates to CASSLGQGALGYGYTF. This chain joins TRBV7-9 and TRBJ1-2, with TRBD1 matching over 8 bases. Germline V CDR1 and CDR2: SEHNR, FQNEAQ (reference sequence). The CDR3 consists of 16 residues. The J segment lost 4 bases and the V segment lost 1 base, leaving 8 bases of the junction unmatched.

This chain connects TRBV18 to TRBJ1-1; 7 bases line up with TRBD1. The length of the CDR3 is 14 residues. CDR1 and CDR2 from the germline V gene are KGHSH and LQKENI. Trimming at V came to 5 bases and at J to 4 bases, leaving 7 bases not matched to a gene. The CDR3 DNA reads TGTGCCAGCTCAGGTCAGACAGGGACCACTGAAGCTTTCTTT. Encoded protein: CASSGQTGTTEAFF.

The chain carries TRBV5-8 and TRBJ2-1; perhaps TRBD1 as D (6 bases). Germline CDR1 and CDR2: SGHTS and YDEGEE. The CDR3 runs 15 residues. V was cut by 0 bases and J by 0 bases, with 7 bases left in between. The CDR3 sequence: CASSLAGASYNEQFF. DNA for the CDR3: TGTGCCAGCAGCTTGGCAGGGGCCTCCTACAATGAGCAGTTCTTC. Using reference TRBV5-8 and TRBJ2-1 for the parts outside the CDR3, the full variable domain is EAGVTQSPTHLIKTRGQQATLRCSPISGHTSVYWYQQALGLGLQFLLWYDEGEERNRGNFPPRFSGRQFPNYSSELNVNALELEDSALYLCASSLAGASYNEQFFGPGTRLTVL.

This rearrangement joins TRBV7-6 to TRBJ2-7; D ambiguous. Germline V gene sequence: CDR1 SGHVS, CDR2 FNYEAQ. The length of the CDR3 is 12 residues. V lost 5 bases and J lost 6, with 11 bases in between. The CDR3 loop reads CASSPDTFEQYF. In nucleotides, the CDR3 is TGTGCCAGCAGCCCCGACACGTTCGAGCAGTACTTC.

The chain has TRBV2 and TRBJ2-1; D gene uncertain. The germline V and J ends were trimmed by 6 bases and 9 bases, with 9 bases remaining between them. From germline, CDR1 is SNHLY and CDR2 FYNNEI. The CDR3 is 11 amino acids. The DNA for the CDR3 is TGTGCCAGCAGCGGTCTCTTTGAGCAGTTCTTC. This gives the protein CASSGLFEQFF.

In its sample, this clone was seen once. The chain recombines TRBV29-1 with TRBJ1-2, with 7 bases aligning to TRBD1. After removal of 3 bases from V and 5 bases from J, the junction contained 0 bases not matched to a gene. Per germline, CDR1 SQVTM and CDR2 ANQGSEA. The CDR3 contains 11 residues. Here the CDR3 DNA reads TGCAGCGTTGACAGGGGGTATGGCTACACCTTC. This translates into CSVDRGYGYTF.

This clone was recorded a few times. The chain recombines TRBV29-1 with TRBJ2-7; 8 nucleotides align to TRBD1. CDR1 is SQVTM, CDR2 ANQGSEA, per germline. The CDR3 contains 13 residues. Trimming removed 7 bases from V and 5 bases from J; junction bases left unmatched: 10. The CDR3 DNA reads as TGCAGCGCCCTCCAGGGGGCCGGCCACGAGCAGTACTTC. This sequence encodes CSALQGAGHEQYF.

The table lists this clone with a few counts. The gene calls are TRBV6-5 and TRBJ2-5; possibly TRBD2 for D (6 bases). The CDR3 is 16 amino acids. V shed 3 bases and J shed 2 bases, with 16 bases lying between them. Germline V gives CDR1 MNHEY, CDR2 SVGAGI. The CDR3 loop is CASSYEAAGRQETQYF. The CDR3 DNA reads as TGTGCCAGCAGTTATGAAGCGGCAGGGAGGCAAGAGACCCAGTACTTC.

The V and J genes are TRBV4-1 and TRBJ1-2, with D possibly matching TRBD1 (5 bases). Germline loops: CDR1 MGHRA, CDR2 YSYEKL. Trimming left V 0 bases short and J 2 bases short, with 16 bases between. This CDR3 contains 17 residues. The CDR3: CASSQDRLWGENYGYTF. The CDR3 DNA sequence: TGCGCCAGCAGCCAAGATCGCCTCTGGGGGGAGAACTATGGCTACACCTTC.

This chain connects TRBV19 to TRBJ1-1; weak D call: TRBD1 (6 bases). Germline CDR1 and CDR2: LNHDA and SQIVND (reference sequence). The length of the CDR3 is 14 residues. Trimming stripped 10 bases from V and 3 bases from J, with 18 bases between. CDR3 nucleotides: TGTGCCACCCAACCAGACAGGCGTGACACTGAAGCTTTCTTT. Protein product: CATQPDRRDTEAFF.

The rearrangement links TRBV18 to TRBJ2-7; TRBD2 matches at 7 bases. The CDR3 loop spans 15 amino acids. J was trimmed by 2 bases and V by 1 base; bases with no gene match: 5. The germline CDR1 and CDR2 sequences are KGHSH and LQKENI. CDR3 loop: CASSPRGGTPYEQYF. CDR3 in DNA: TGTGCCAGCTCACCACGGGGGGGGACCCCCTACGAGCAGTACTTC.

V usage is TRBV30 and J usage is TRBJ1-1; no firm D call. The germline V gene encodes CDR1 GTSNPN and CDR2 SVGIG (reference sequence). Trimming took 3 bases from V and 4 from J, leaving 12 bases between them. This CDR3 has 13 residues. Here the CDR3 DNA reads TGTGCCTGGAGAGTGGGCATGTCCACTGAAGCTTTCTTT. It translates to CAWRVGMSTEAFF.

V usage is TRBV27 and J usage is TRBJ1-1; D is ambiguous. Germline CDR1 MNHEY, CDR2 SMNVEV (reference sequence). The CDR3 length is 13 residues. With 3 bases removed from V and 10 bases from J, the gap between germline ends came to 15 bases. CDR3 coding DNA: TGTGCCAGCAGTTTCGGAATGTGGCAGCGAGCTTTCTTT. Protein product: CASSFGMWQRAFF.

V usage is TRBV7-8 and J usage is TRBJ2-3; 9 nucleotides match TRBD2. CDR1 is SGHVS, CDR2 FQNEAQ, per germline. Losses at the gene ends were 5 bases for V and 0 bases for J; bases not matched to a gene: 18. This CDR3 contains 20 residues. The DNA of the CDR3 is TGTGCCAGCAGCACGAGATCGGCTCTAGCGGGATCCTTTAGCACAGATACGCAGTATTTT. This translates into CASSTRSALAGSFSTDTQYF.

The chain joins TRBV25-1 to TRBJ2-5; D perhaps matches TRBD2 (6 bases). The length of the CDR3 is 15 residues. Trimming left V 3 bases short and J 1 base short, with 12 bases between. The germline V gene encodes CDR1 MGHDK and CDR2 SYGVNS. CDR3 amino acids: CASSDNRGVQETQYF. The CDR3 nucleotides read TGTGCCAGCAGTGATAATCGCGGGGTCCAAGAGACCCAGTACTTC.

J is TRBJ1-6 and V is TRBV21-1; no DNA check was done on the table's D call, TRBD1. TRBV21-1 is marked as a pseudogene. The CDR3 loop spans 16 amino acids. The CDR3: CASSKGPGTGDSPLHF. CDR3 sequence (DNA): TGTGCCAGCAGCAAAGGGCCCGGGACAGGGGATTCACCCCTCCACTTT.

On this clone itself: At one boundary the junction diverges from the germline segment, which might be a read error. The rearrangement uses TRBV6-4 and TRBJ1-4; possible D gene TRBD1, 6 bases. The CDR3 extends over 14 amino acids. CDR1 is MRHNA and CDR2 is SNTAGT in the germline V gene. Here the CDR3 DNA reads TGTGCCAGCAGTGAGGGGACAACTAATGCAAAACTGTTTTTT. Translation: CASSEGTTNAKLFF.

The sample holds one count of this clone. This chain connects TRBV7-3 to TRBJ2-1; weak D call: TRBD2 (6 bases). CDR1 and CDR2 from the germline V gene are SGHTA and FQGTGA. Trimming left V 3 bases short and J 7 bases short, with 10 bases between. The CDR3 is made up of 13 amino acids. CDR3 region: CASSFGSRNEQFF. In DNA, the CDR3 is TGTGCCAGCAGCTTCGGGAGTCGGAATGAGCAGTTCTTC.

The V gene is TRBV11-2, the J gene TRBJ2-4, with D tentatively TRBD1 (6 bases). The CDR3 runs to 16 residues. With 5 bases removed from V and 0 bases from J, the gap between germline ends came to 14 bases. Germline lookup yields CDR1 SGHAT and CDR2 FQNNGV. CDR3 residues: CASSHVDRLAKNIQYF. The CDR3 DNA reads TGTGCCAGCAGCCACGTGGACAGATTAGCCAAAAACATTCAGTACTTC.

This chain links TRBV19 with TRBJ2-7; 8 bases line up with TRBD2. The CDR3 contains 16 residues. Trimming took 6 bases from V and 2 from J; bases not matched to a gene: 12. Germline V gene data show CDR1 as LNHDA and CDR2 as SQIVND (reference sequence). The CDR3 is CASRSLGERGTYEQYF. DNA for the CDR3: TGTGCCAGTAGGTCCCTAGGTGAGCGGGGGACCTACGAGCAGTACTTC.

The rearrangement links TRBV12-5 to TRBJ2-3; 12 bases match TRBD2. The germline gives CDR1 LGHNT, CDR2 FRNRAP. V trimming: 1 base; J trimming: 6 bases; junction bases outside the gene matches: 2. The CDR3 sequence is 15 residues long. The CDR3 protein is CASGLGLAGVDTQYF. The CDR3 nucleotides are TGTGCTAGTGGTTTGGGACTAGCGGGGGTCGATACGCAGTATTTT. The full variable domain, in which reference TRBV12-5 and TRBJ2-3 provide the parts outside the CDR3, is DARVTQTPRHKVTEMGQEVTMRCQPILGHNTVFWYRQTMMQGLELLAYFRNRAPLDDSGMPKDRFSAEMPDATLATLKIQPSEPRDSAVYFCASGLGLAGVDTQYFGPGTRLTVL.

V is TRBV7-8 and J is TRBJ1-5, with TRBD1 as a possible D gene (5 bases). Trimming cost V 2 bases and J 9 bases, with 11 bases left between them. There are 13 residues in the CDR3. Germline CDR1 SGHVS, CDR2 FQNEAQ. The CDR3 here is CASSLFRAGPQHF. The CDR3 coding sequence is TGTGCCAGCAGCTTATTCAGGGCCGGGCCCCAGCATTTT.

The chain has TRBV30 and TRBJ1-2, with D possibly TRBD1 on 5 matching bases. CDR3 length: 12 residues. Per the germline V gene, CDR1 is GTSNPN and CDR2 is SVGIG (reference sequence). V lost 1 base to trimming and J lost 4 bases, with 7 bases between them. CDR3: CAWSGDSYGYTF. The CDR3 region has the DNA TGTGCCTGGAGTGGAGACAGCTATGGCTACACCTTC.

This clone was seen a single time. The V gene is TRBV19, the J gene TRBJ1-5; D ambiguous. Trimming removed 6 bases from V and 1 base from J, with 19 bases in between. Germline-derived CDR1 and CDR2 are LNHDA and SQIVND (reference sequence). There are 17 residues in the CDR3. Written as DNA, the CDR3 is TGTGCCAGTAGATCTAGTGTCGGGGAGAGGAGCAATCAGCCCCAGCATTTT. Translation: CASRSSVGERSNQPQHF. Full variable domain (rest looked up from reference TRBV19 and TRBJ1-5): DGGITQSPKYLFRKEGQNVTLSCEQNLNHDAMYWYRQDPGQGLRLIYYSQIVNDFQKGDIAEGYSVSREKKESFPLTVTSAQKNPTAFYLCASRSSVGERSNQPQHFGDGTRLSIL.

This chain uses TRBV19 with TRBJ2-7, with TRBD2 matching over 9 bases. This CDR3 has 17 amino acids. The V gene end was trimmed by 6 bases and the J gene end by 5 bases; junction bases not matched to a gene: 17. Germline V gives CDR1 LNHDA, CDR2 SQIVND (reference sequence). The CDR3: CASSRTASGRRVNEQYF. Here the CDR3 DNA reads TGTGCCAGTAGCCGGACTGCAAGCGGGAGGAGAGTAAACGAGCAGTACTTC.